The next 25 T cell receptor beta chains were all read from a single sample in a study of CDR3 diversity in severe acne. TCRdb re-analysed the PCR reads in MiXCR, keeping a single row per CDR3 protein. Here the sample spans approximately 90,000 distinct CDR3 sequences, approximately 52% being singletons. The specimen sequenced was blood. These receptors were collected from a male donor in good health, serving as a control.

This chain joins TRBV19 and TRBJ2-7; D unclear. The CDR3 covers 11 residues. The germline gives CDR1 LNHDA, CDR2 SQIVND (reference sequence). V lost 9 bases and J 5 bases, leaving 11 bases between the germline ends. The CDR3 DNA reads TGTGCCAGCAGCCGACTTAACGAGCAGTACTTC. It codes for CASSRLNEQYF.

The chain has TRBV20-1 and TRBJ2-1, with a tentative D call TRBD2 (5 bases). CDR1 is DFQATT, CDR2 SNEGSKA, per germline (reference sequence). The V end lost 7 bases, the J end lost 4 bases, and 17 bases lay between the germline ends. This CDR3 comprises 14 residues. For the CDR3, the DNA is TGCAGTGAAGTGAAGGGAGAGCCTTACAATGAGCAGTTCTTC. Its translation is CSEVKGEPYNEQFF.

The table lists this clonotype with a few counts. The chain uses TRBV5-5 and TRBJ2-7, with a possible D match to TRBD1 (6 bases). The CDR3 sequence is 13 residues long. Germline values: CDR1 SGHKS, CDR2 YYEKEE (reference sequence). Trimming removed 7 bases at V and 3 bases at J, with 14 bases between. CDR3 loop: CASLSGQHYEQYF. As DNA, the CDR3 is TGTGCCAGCCTCAGTGGACAGCACTACGAGCAGTACTTC.

Ten or more counts support this clonotype. This sequence joins TRBV10-1 and TRBJ1-6, with D uncertain. This CDR3 is 13 amino acids long. Per the germline V gene, CDR1 is WNHNN and CDR2 is SYGVQD (reference sequence). Trimming left V 6 bases short and J 5 bases short, with 8 bases between. CDR3 coding DNA: TGCGCCAGCAGGGCAGACAATAATTCACCCCTCCACTTT. This translates into CASRADNNSPLHF.

The chain recombines TRBV6-1 with TRBJ1-1; a possible D gene is TRBD1 (5 bases). Trimming stripped 2 bases from V and 5 bases from J, with 12 bases between. This CDR3 has 14 residues. Germline V gene data show CDR1 as MNHNS and CDR2 as SASEGT. The CDR3 sequence is CASSERAEGTEAFF. CDR3 nucleotide sequence: TGTGCCAGCAGTGAAAGAGCGGAGGGGACTGAAGCTTTCTTT.

V usage is TRBV13 and J usage is TRBJ1-2; D is ambiguous. This CDR3 is built from 12 residues. CDR1 and CDR2 (germline): PRHDT, FYEKMQ (reference sequence). V shed 5 bases and J shed 1 base, with 5 bases lying between them. The CDR3 here is CASSRLNYGYTF. Here the CDR3 DNA reads TGTGCCAGCAGCCGCCTTAACTATGGCTACACCTTC.

This clonotype was found many times. V usage is TRBV9 and J usage is TRBJ1-4, with D possibly matching TRBD1 (6 bases). The CDR3 runs to 13 residues. CDR1 is SGDLS and CDR2 is YYNGEE in the germline V gene. The V gene lost 1 base and the J gene lost 9 bases, with 10 bases spanning the gap. CDR3 sequence reads: CASSVSGDKKLFF. The CDR3 nucleotides are TGTGCCAGCAGCGTATCAGGGGATAAAAAACTGTTTTTT.

In this sample, this clonotype turned up a few times. This CDR3 reads CASSPTTTGRSSPLHF. The CDR3 region has the DNA TGTGCCAGCAGCCCAACCACGACAGGGCGGTCGTCACCCCTCCACTTT. V gene TRBV9 combines with J gene TRBJ1-6; the match to TRBD1 covers 7 bases. With V trimmed by 4 bases and J by 10 bases, 14 bases remained unmatched. Germline V gives CDR1 SGDLS, CDR2 YYNGEE. The CDR3 contains 16 residues.

This clonotype was counted many times. V gene TRBV6-1 combines with J gene TRBJ2-7; possible D gene TRBD2, 7 bases. Trimming took off 8 bases at V and 2 bases at J, with 16 bases between the two ends. Germline V gene data show CDR1 as MNHNS and CDR2 as SASEGT. This CDR3 spans 14 amino acids. The CDR3 sequence: CASGRGGRAYEQYF. Here the CDR3 DNA reads TGTGCCAGCGGGCGAGGGGGGAGGGCCTACGAGCAGTACTTC.

This clonotype occurred many times. The CDR3 coding sequence is TGCGCCAGCAGTGACGGCGGGAGGGACACCGGGGAGCTGTTTTTT. It codes for CASSDGGRDTGELFF. The chain is built from TRBV10-1 and TRBJ2-2, with 9 positions matching TRBD2. CDR1 WNHNN and CDR2 SYGVQD come from the germline V gene (reference sequence). Trimming removed 3 bases from V and 3 bases from J; junction bases left unmatched: 2. The CDR3 has 15 amino acids.

The rearrangement joins TRBV20-1 to TRBJ1-2; 8 bases align to TRBD1. V shed 6 bases and J 4 bases; nucleotides not matched to a gene: 7. Germline CDR1 and CDR2: DFQATT and SNEGSKA (reference sequence). CDR3 length equals 13 residues. The chain's CDR3 is CSAPDRAAYGYTF. The CDR3 region has the DNA TGCAGTGCCCCGGACAGGGCTGCCTATGGCTACACCTTC.

V usage is TRBV5-4 and J usage is TRBJ2-7; TRBD1 matches 8 bases. The CDR3 extends over 14 amino acids. The V and J ends lost 5 bases and 9 bases, in that order; junction bases with no gene match: 13. Germline loops: CDR1 SGHNT, CDR2 YYREEE (reference sequence). CDR3 sequence reads: CASSLLPTGGRQYF. The CDR3 nucleotides read TGTGCCAGCAGTCTGCTACCTACAGGGGGTCGGCAGTACTTC.

The chain joins TRBV5-1 to TRBJ1-1, with a weak D call TRBD1 (6 bases). Trimming left V 2 bases short and J 4 bases short, with 9 bases between. CDR1 and CDR2 (germline): SGHRS, YFSETQ. The CDR3 has 13 amino acids. For the CDR3, the DNA is TGCGCCAGCAGCTTTGGGGGGGCCACTGAAGCTTTCTTT. Amino acid sequence: CASSFGGATEAFF.

This sequence joins TRBV20-1 and TRBJ2-1; 13 bases line up with TRBD2. V trimming: 0 bases; J trimming: 2 bases; junction bases outside the gene matches: 4. This CDR3 spans 17 amino acids. CDR1 is DFQATT and CDR2 is SNEGSKA in the germline V gene (reference sequence). CDR3 in DNA: TGCAGTGCTAGAGATACCGGACTAGCGGGGGCCTACAATGAGCAGTTCTTC. It codes for CSARDTGLAGAYNEQFF.

The gene calls are TRBV5-5 and TRBJ2-3; 16 bases are shared with TRBD2. The trim removed 4 bases at V and 5 bases at J, leaving 7 bases unmatched. Germline lookup yields CDR1 SGHKS and CDR2 YYEKEE (reference sequence). The CDR3 loop spans 17 amino acids. The CDR3 bases are TGTGCCAGCAGCCGAGGAGGGACTAGCGGGAGGGGAGATACGCAGTATTTT. Its translation is CASSRGGTSGRGDTQYF.

This chain links TRBV7-9 with TRBJ2-2; D not resolved. Trimming took off 5 bases at V and 7 bases at J, with 8 bases between the two ends. Germline assignment: CDR1 SEHNR and CDR2 FQNEAQ (reference sequence). The CDR3 totals 12 residues. CDR3 residues: CASSTIGGELFF. CDR3 nucleotide sequence: TGTGCCAGCAGCACAATCGGCGGGGAGCTGTTTTTT.

This clonotype was observed a single time. This chain links TRBV5-1 with TRBJ1-2; 8 bases match TRBD1. The germline CDR1 and CDR2 sequences are SGHRS and YFSETQ. Trimming cost V 4 bases and J 3 bases; bases outside gene matches: 11. This CDR3 is built from 16 residues. CDR3 in amino acids: CASSLPPGQGYYGYTF. CDR3 nucleotides: TGCGCCAGCAGCCTCCCCCCAGGACAGGGTTACTATGGCTACACCTTC.

This clonotype was detected a few times. This chain links TRBV2 with TRBJ1-5, with D unclear. Germline V gene lookup returns CDR1 SNHLY and CDR2 FYNNEI. The V and J ends lost 8 bases and 0 bases respectively, with 8 bases between them. The CDR3 covers 13 residues. CDR3 sequence (DNA): TGTGCCAGCCAGCGGGATAGCAATCAGCCCCAGCATTTT. It codes for CASQRDSNQPQHF.

The genes are TRBV5-1 and TRBJ2-7; D is undetermined. In germline, CDR1 is SGHRS, CDR2 YFSETQ. The CDR3 totals 13 residues. V shed 4 bases and J shed 6 bases, with 14 bases lying between them. CDR3 DNA sequence: TGCGCCAGCAGCCCTCAGGACGCTGGCGAGCAGTACTTC. This encodes CASSPQDAGEQYF.

This clonotype was seen more than once but under ten times. The chain couples TRBV6-5 to TRBJ2-2, with 9 bases fitting TRBD1. The V and J ends lost 6 bases and 3 bases, in that order; junction bases with no gene match: 5. CDR1 and CDR2 (germline): MNHEY, SVGAGI. The CDR3 is 15 amino acids. Here the CDR3 DNA reads TGTGCCAGCAGCGGACAGGGGCCGGACACCGGGGAGCTGTTTTTT. This encodes CASSGQGPDTGELFF.

V is TRBV24-1 and J is TRBJ2-1, with 11 bases that match TRBD2. Germline CDR1 is KGHDR and CDR2 is SFDVKD. After removal of 5 bases from V and 3 bases from J, the junction contained 5 bases not matched to a gene. CDR3 length: 16 amino acids. The CDR3 DNA reads as TGTGCCACCAGTGCCGTGACTAGCGGGAACTACAATGAGCAGTTCTTC. It is translated as CATSAVTSGNYNEQFF.

This clonotype was seen at least ten times. The chain uses TRBV24-1 and TRBJ1-2; D unclear. The CDR3 has 14 residues. Trimming stripped 1 base from V and 4 bases from J, with 9 bases between. Germline assignment: CDR1 KGHDR and CDR2 SFDVKD. This CDR3 is CATSDFGWSYGYTF. The CDR3 nucleotides read TGTGCCACCAGTGATTTCGGCTGGTCCTATGGCTACACCTTC.

The V call is TRBV20-1, the J call TRBJ2-3; 9 bases agree with TRBD2. From germline, CDR1 is DFQATT and CDR2 SNEGSKA (reference sequence). Trimming took 3 bases from V and 0 from J; bases not matched to a gene: 7. This CDR3 spans 16 amino acids. CDR3 coding DNA: TGCAGTGCTAGTCCCGCTAGCGGGGCTAGCACAGATACGCAGTATTTT. It codes for CSASPASGASTDTQYF.

This clonotype has a handful of counts. The chain recombines TRBV7-8 with TRBJ1-2; D gene unclear. Trimming removed 2 bases from V and 2 bases from J, with 6 bases in between. There are 13 residues in the CDR3. Looked up from germline, CDR1 is SGHVS and CDR2 is FQNEAQ. The CDR3 nucleotides are TGTGCCAGCAGCTTAAGGGAGAACTATGGCTACACCTTC. Protein product: CASSLRENYGYTF.

V usage is TRBV6-5 and J usage is TRBJ2-5; TRBD2 matches at 9 bases. This CDR3 spans 15 amino acids. After removal of 4 bases from V and 2 bases from J, the junction contained 5 bases not matched to a gene. Germline V gene data show CDR1 as MNHEY and CDR2 as SVGAGI. This CDR3 is CASSSIAGVQETQYF. The DNA of the CDR3 is TGTGCCAGCAGTTCCATAGCGGGAGTTCAAGAGACCCAGTACTTC.